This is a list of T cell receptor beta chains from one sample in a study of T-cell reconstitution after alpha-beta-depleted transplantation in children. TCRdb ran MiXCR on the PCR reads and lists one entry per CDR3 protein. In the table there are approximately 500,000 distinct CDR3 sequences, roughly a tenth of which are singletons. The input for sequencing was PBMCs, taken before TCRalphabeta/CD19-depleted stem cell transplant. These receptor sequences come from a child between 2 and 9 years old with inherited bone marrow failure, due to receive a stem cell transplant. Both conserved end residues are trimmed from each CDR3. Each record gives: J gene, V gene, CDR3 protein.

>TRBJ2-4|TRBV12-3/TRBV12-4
ASSFLPLLVQRAKNIQY
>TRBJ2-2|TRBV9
ASSGGTGELF
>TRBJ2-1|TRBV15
ATRARHIGISYNEQF
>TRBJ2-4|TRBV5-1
ASSRDGSNIQY
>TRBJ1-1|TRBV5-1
ASSSIQNTEAF
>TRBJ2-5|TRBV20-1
SANPGLAAQETQY
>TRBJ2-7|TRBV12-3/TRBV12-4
ASSLAFGGNTYEQY
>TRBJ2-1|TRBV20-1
SASLSGLAGGSYNEQF
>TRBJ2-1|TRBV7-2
ATSWLALNNEQF
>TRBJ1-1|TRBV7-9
ASSIVHTNTEAF
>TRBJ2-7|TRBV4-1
ASSQGPGTVGNEQY
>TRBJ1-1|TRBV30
AWSVLSTEAF
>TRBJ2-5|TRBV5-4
ASSWRWQETQY
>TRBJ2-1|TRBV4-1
ASSPYLDSTQF
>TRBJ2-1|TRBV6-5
ASSYATSGPESSYNEQF
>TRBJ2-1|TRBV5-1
ASSLAGLGYNEQF